This TCR beta chain was documented in a study of T cells in localized non-small cell lung cancer. Study-wide points: Tumor showed lower T cell clonality than uninvolved adjacent lung, where it was highest.

Some clones are missing from TCRdb's copy, which holds only in-frame ones; the method was immunoSEQ multiplex PCR. The table includes about 1,700 clones, around 30% detected once. This CDR3 spans 17 amino acids. CDR1 is GTSNPN and CDR2 is SVGIG in the germline V gene (reference sequence). With 0 bases removed from V and 3 bases from J, the gap between germline ends came to 17 bases. As regards this clone: Its specificity is not known.

The specimen comprised normal lung tissue next to the tumor, sampled before any cancer treatment. This rearrangement joins TRBV30 to TRBJ2-2; no clear D. The sequence was obtained from a male donor aged 60 or older with stage II squamous cell lung carcinoma. In DNA form, the CDR3 reads TGTGCCTGGAGTGTTCTGGCCCCTTTGGAAGACACCGGGGAGCTGTTTTTT. Residues: CAWSVLAPLEDTGELFF.